These 19 T cell receptor beta chains were all obtained from the same sample, sequenced in a study of CD8+CD57+ T cells in acquired aplastic anemia. Investigators profiled TCR beta VDJ and CDR3 from genomic DNA template. MiXCR was run by TCRdb on the reads, yielding one entry per CDR3 protein. This table holds around 220,000 distinct CDR3 sequences, roughly 50% found once. All sequencing subjects had displayed CD8+CD57+ cell expansion on flow cytometry. The sequencing input was sorted CD4+, CD8+, or CD8+CD57+ T cells (not recorded which) from PBMCs. Every receptor here comes from a human donor with aplastic anemia.

The chain uses TRBV20-1 and TRBJ1-4; D is unresolved. V was shortened by 4 bases and J by 5 bases, with 11 bases between the two germline ends. This CDR3 spans 13 amino acids. The germline V gene encodes CDR1 DFQATT and CDR2 SNEGSKA (reference sequence). The CDR3 bases are TGCAGTGCTATCCCGGGAAAGAATGAAAAACTGTTTTTT. Its translation is CSAIPGKNEKLFF.

The chain recombines TRBV24-1 with TRBJ1-4, with D perhaps matching TRBD1 (6 bases). The CDR3 loop spans 16 amino acids. Trimming removed 4 bases at V and 7 bases at J, with 18 bases between. Germline V CDR1 and CDR2: KGHDR, SFDVKD. The CDR3 reads CATSDGTPFDGEKLFF. The CDR3 coding sequence is TGTGCCACCAGTGACGGGACACCTTTTGACGGTGAAAAACTGTTTTTT.

The chain uses TRBV14 and TRBJ2-5; 10 bases line up with TRBD2. The V gene end was trimmed by 6 bases and the J gene end by 4 bases; junction bases not matched to a gene: 8. The CDR3 is 15 residues long. Germline-derived CDR1 and CDR2 are SGHDN and FVKESK. The CDR3 sequence is CASSYSSSGRETQYF. The CDR3 nucleotides read TGTGCCAGCAGTTACTCGTCTAGCGGGAGAGAGACCCAGTACTTC.

The V call is TRBV6-5, the J call TRBJ2-7; no definite D call. The CDR3 loop spans 15 amino acids. The germline CDR1 and CDR2 sequences are MNHEY and SVGAGI. The V gene lost 2 bases and the J gene lost 1 base, with 12 bases spanning the gap. CDR3 sequence: CASSYEASGSYEQYF. The CDR3 bases are TGTGCCAGCAGTTACGAGGCCTCCGGGTCCTACGAGCAGTACTTC.

This chain joins TRBV19 and TRBJ2-1; 8 bases are shared with TRBD1. CDR1 is LNHDA and CDR2 is SQIVND in the germline V gene (reference sequence). CDR3 length equals 10 residues. The J segment lost 15 bases and the V segment lost 4 bases, leaving 2 bases of the junction unmatched. CDR3 protein: CASSTGGMFF. For the CDR3, the DNA is TGTGCCAGTAGTACAGGGGGCATGTTCTTC. The full variable domain, completed using reference TRBV19 and TRBJ2-1, is DGGITQSPKYLFRKEGQNVTLSCEQNLNHDAMYWYRQDPGQGLRLIYYSQIVNDFQKGDIAEGYSVSREKKESFPLTVTSAQKNPTAFYLCASSTGGMFFGPGTRLTVL.

This sequence joins TRBV7-2 and TRBJ1-1; no firm D call. Trimming cost V 3 bases and J 6 bases, with 8 bases left between them. Germline loops: CDR1 SGHTA, CDR2 FQGNSA. The CDR3 covers 12 residues. The CDR3 is CASSFSVPEAFF. The DNA of the CDR3 is TGTGCCAGCAGCTTCTCGGTCCCTGAAGCTTTCTTT.

Concerning this clonotype itself: A junction end diverges from the germline sequence, so it may reflect a read error. The chain couples TRBV2 to TRBJ1-4, with a possible D match to TRBD1 (6 bases). The CDR3 sequence is 14 residues long. Germline lookup yields CDR1 SNHLY and CDR2 FYNNEI. The CDR3 region is CASSGLGGRERLFF. As DNA, the CDR3 is TGTGCCAGCAGTGGTCTGGGGGGGCGTGAAAGACTGTTTTTT.

This clonotype was seen a few times. This chain uses TRBV18 with TRBJ2-2; D ambiguous. Germline V gene data show CDR1 as KGHSH and CDR2 as LQKENI. The CDR3 loop spans 16 amino acids. V dropped 0 bases and J dropped 2 bases, with 10 bases sitting between them. For the CDR3, the DNA is TGTGCCAGCTCACCACCGTCTACACCAAACACCGGGGAGCTGTTTTTT. Encoded protein: CASSPPSTPNTGELFF.

This clonotype was detected many times. This sequence joins TRBV24-1 and TRBJ2-2; D is possibly TRBD1 (5 bases). The CDR3 consists of 16 residues. Per germline, CDR1 KGHDR and CDR2 SFDVKD. V lost 0 bases to trimming and J lost 2 bases, with 9 bases between them. The CDR3, as DNA: TGTGCCACCAGTGATTTGAGTAGGGGAAACACCGGGGAGCTGTTTTTT. Its protein product is CATSDLSRGNTGELFF.

The chain links TRBV19 to TRBJ1-1; a weak D match, TRBD1 (6 bases). The V gene lost 2 bases and the J gene lost 5 bases, with 9 bases spanning the gap. The length of the CDR3 is 13 residues. Looked up from germline, CDR1 is LNHDA and CDR2 is SQIVND (reference sequence). The CDR3 reads CASSIWGRTEAFF. The CDR3 DNA reads as TGTGCCAGTAGTATATGGGGGCGAACTGAAGCTTTCTTT.

This clonotype was seen a handful of times. The chain is built from TRBV5-1 and TRBJ2-5, with 10 nucleotides matching TRBD1. Trimming removed 0 bases from V and 4 bases from J; junction bases left unmatched: 6. This CDR3 has 16 amino acids. Germline V gene sequence: CDR1 SGHRS, CDR2 YFSETQ. CDR3 protein: CASSLGQGAQGETQYF. In DNA, the CDR3 is TGCGCCAGCAGCTTGGGACAGGGGGCCCAGGGAGAGACCCAGTACTTC. Complete variable domain (other parts from reference TRBV5-1 and TRBJ2-5): KAGVTQTPRYLIKTRGQQVTLSCSPISGHRSVSWYQQTPGQGLQFLFEYFSETQRNKGNFPGRFSGRQFSNSRSEMNVSTLELGDSALYLCASSLGQGAQGETQYFGPGTRLLVL.

This chain joins TRBV20-1 and TRBJ1-6, with a possible D match to TRBD1 (6 bases). The CDR3 length is 17 residues. V was trimmed by 0 bases and J by 6 bases, leaving 18 bases between them. Germline values: CDR1 DFQATT, CDR2 SNEGSKA (reference sequence). The CDR3 here is CSARDLGQGRFNSPLHF. DNA for the CDR3: TGCAGTGCTAGAGATCTTGGGCAGGGGAGATTTAATTCACCCCTCCACTTT.

This chain connects TRBV7-9 to TRBJ2-3; D remains ambiguous. The germline V gene has CDR1 SEHNR and CDR2 FQNEAQ (reference sequence). The CDR3 is 14 amino acids. With 7 bases removed from V and 0 bases from J, the gap between germline ends came to 11 bases. CDR3 nucleotides: TGTGCCAGCATCCGACAATCTAGCACAGATACGCAGTATTTT. It codes for CASIRQSSTDTQYF.

The table lists this clonotype with a few counts. The J gene is TRBJ2-1, the V gene TRBV6-2 or TRBV6-3; D is perhaps TRBD1 or TRBD2 (6 bases each). This CDR3 is 14 amino acids long. Germline-derived CDR1 and CDR2 are MNHEY and SVGEGT. Trimming shortened V by 10 bases and J by 2 bases, and 15 bases separated the two germline ends. CDR3 protein: CATQGRGPYNEQFF. The CDR3 nucleotides are TGTGCCACCCAGGGGCGGGGCCCCTACAATGAGCAGTTCTTC.

This clonotype was counted between two and nine times. V gene TRBV24-1 combines with J gene TRBJ2-1; D is unresolved. This CDR3 has 13 residues. In germline, CDR1 is KGHDR, CDR2 SFDVKD. V was cut by 3 bases and J by 8 bases, with 10 bases left in between. This CDR3 is CATSDAYYDEQFF. The CDR3 bases are TGTGCCACCAGTGATGCCTACTATGATGAGCAGTTCTTC.

This clonotype was counted at least ten times. V and J are TRBV6-5 and TRBJ2-3; no definite D call. The germline V and J ends were trimmed by 4 bases and 4 bases, with 9 bases remaining between them. Germline V gene lookup returns CDR1 MNHEY and CDR2 SVGAGI. This CDR3 is 13 amino acids long. DNA of the CDR3: TGTGCCAGCAGTTTACGGCACTCAGATACGCAGTATTTT. Its translation is CASSLRHSDTQYF.

The genes are TRBV18 and TRBJ2-2, with a possible D match to TRBD2 (5 bases). V lost 3 bases to trimming and J lost 6 bases, with 14 bases between them. In germline, CDR1 is KGHSH, CDR2 LQKENI. This CDR3 contains 15 residues. CDR3 residues: CASSPRNAEAGELFF. CDR3 coding DNA: TGTGCCAGCTCACCCCGTAATGCGGAGGCCGGGGAGCTGTTTTTT.

V usage is TRBV29-1 and J usage is TRBJ2-5; D gene ambiguous. Germline assignment: CDR1 SQVTM and CDR2 ANQGSEA. Trimming shortened V by 4 bases and J by 7 bases, and 4 bases separated the two germline ends. The CDR3 extends over 9 amino acids. The CDR3 protein is CSVGGTQYF. DNA for the CDR3: TGCAGCGTTGGCGGGACCCAGTACTTC.

A single count supports this clonotype. The rearrangement joins TRBV9 to TRBJ1-2; weak D call: TRBD1 (6 bases). Deletions cut 4 bases from V and 6 bases from J, with 13 bases between. The CDR3 runs to 13 residues. CDR1 is SGDLS, CDR2 YYNGEE, per germline. CDR3 in amino acids: CASSMRTDDGYTF. The CDR3 DNA sequence: TGTGCCAGCAGCATGCGGACAGATGATGGCTACACCTTC.